This T cell receptor beta chain appears in the sequencing data of a study of CD8 T cells in Susac syndrome. Reverse transcription of about 0.5 to 1 ug RNA used random hexamers. TCRdb reprocessed the immunoSEQ multiplex PCR reads with MiXCR, giving one entry per CDR3 protein. The table lists around 62,000 distinct CDR3 sequences, around 90% of them singletons. Trimming stripped 5 bases from V and 4 bases from J, with 17 bases between. The CDR3 runs 15 residues. Germline CDR1 and CDR2: MNHEY and SVGAGI. The sequenced sample was CD8+ T cells from PBMCs. This clonotype was obtained from a human donor in good health. The rearrangement uses TRBV6-5 and TRBJ2-5, with a possible D match to TRBD1 (6 bases). The DNA of the CDR3 is TGTGCCAGCAGTCGTACCTCAGGGGCAGGAGAGACCCAGTACTTC. Its translation is CASSRTSGAGETQYF.